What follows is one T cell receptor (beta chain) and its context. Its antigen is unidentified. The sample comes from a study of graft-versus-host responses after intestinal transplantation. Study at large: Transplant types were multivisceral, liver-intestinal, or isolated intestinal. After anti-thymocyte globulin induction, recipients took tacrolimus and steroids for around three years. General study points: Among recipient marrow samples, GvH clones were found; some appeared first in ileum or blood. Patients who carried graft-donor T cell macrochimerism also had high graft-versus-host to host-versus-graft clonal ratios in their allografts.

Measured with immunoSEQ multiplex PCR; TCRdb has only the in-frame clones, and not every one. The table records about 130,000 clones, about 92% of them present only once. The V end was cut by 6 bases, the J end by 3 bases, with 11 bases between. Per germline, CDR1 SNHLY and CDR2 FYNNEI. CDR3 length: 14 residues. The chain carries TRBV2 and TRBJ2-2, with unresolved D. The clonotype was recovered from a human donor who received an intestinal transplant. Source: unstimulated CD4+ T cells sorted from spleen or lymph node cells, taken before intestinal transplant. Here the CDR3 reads CASRAQLHTGELFF. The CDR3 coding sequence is TGTGCCAGCAGGGCACAACTACACACCGGGGAGCTGTTTTTT.